Following are 19 T cell receptor beta chains from one sample sequenced in a study of blood T cells in healthy people across ages. PCR was performed a second time for roughly 7 to 11 cycles using a sample-barcoded 5' primer and a J-beta primer mix. One entry per CDR3 protein, called by TCRdb with MiXCR from the 5' RACE reads. Of about 1.7 million distinct CDR3 sequences listed, approximately 28% are singletons. The source material was blood. Source of these receptors: a woman aged 25 to 39 in good health.

This clonotype was detected many times. The chain joins TRBV7-9 to TRBJ2-1; D not resolved. Trimming cost V 3 bases and J 9 bases, with 6 bases left between them. CDR3 size: 11 residues. CDR1 SEHNR and CDR2 FQNEAQ come from the germline V gene (reference sequence). The CDR3 loop reads CASSFTGEQFF. DNA for the CDR3: TGTGCCAGCAGCTTTACTGGTGAGCAGTTCTTC.

This clonotype has ten or more counts. The chain uses TRBV12-3 or TRBV12-4 and TRBJ2-5; TRBD2 is a possible D gene (6 bases). The CDR3 length is 13 residues. V lost 5 bases to trimming and J lost 6 bases, with 13 bases between them. The CDR3 DNA reads TGTGCCAGCAGTCCCGGGACTCCGAAGACCCAGTACTTC. As protein: CASSPGTPKTQYF.

This clonotype was detected only a few times. This chain joins TRBV10-1 and TRBJ2-3, with D tentatively TRBD1 or TRBD2 (5 bases each). The germline CDR1 and CDR2 sequences are WNHNN and SYGVQD (reference sequence). The V and J ends lost 10 bases and 3 bases respectively, with 20 bases between them. The length of the CDR3 is 15 residues. CDR3 amino acids: CATSTRDQETDTQYF. The DNA of the CDR3 is TGCGCCACTTCTACGAGGGACCAGGAGACAGATACGCAGTATTTT.

The CDR3 loop is CASSYQGMAFF. The CDR3 DNA reads as TGTGCCAGCAGTTATCAGGGGATGGCTTTCTTT. The rearrangement uses TRBV6-5 and TRBJ1-1; tentatively, D is TRBD1 (6 bases). Per the germline V gene, CDR1 is MNHEY and CDR2 is SVGAGI. The CDR3 sequence is 11 residues long. V lost 3 bases, J lost 11 bases, and 10 bases lay in between.

The genes are TRBV9 and TRBJ2-1; weak D call: TRBD2 (6 bases). The V gene lost 5 bases and the J gene lost 8 bases, with 20 bases spanning the gap. This CDR3 is 15 amino acids long. The V gene's germline CDR1 is SGDLS and CDR2 YYNGEE. In DNA form, the CDR3 reads TGTGCCAGCAGGCCCCTTAGCGTGGGGGGATATGAGCAGTTCTTC. It codes for CASRPLSVGGYEQFF. Complete variable domain (other parts from reference TRBV9 and TRBJ2-1): DSGVTQTPKHLITATGQRVTLRCSPRSGDLSVYWYQQSLDQGLQFLIQYYNGEERAKGNILERFSAQQFPDLHSELNLSSLELGDSALYFCASRPLSVGGYEQFFGPGTRLTVL.

This chain joins TRBV7-9 and TRBJ2-4; TRBD2 aligns across 9 bases. The DNA end is more similar to TRBJ2-7, so the J call may be wrong. Per germline, CDR1 SEHNR and CDR2 FQNEAQ (reference sequence). The CDR3 is made up of 16 amino acids. In DNA form, the CDR3 reads TGTGCCAGCAGCTTGGCTAGCGGGACTCCCGCCTACGAGCAGTACTTC. It yields the protein CASSLASGTPAYEQYF.

This clonotype was counted only a few times. J is TRBJ2-1 and V is TRBV4-1; TRBD2 matches at 9 bases. This CDR3 has 18 residues. Germline V gene lookup returns CDR1 MGHRA and CDR2 YSYEKL. V gave up 1 base and J gave up 2 bases; unmatched junction bases: 9. CDR3 residues: CASSQVSSGIPPYNEQFF. The CDR3 nucleotides read TGCGCCAGCAGCCAAGTCTCTAGCGGGATCCCCCCCTACAATGAGCAGTTCTTC.

This clonotype appeared a few times. The V gene is TRBV12-3 or TRBV12-4, the J gene TRBJ2-1; 11 nucleotides line up with TRBD2. The CDR3 is 15 residues long. V trimming: 7 bases; J trimming: 5 bases; junction bases outside the gene matches: 7. The CDR3 nucleotides are TGTGCCAGCACTCAAACTAGCGGGGGCCACAATGAGCAGTTCTTC. Residues: CASTQTSGGHNEQFF.

V is TRBV10-3 and J is TRBJ2-1, with D maybe TRBD2 (5 bases). Trimming stripped 4 bases from V and 9 bases from J, with 7 bases between. Germline V lookup: CDR1 ENHRY, CDR2 SYGVKD. This CDR3 spans 11 amino acids. The CDR3 sequence is CAISATSEQFF. The CDR3 nucleotides are TGTGCCATCAGTGCTACTAGTGAGCAGTTCTTC.

In regard to this clonotype: This may stem from a read error, because a much larger clone lies one nucleotide away. The chain is built from TRBV7-2 and TRBJ2-7; D gene unclear. V was shortened by 7 bases and J by 3 bases, with 7 bases between the two germline ends. This CDR3 contains 11 residues. CDR1 and CDR2 (germline): SGHTA, FQGNSA. The CDR3 nucleotides are TGTGCCAGCAACCATCGCTACGAGCAGTACTTC. It codes for CASNHRYEQYF.

This clonotype was recorded a few times. This chain joins TRBV5-1 and TRBJ2-1, with D possibly being TRBD1 or TRBD2 (6 bases each). V gave up 2 bases and J gave up 0 bases, with 12 bases separating them. CDR1 SGHRS and CDR2 YFSETQ come from the germline V gene. The CDR3 is made up of 16 amino acids. CDR3 in DNA: TGCGCCAGCAGCTTCGGGGGCGCCAGCTCCTACAATGAGCAGTTCTTC. Protein: CASSFGGASSYNEQFF.

This clonotype was observed a handful of times. This chain connects TRBV5-1 to TRBJ1-2; a weak D match, TRBD1 (5 bases). Germline values: CDR1 SGHRS, CDR2 YFSETQ. The CDR3 contains 14 residues. V lost 4 bases and J lost 7, with 17 bases in between. The CDR3 nucleotides read TGCGCCAGCAGCCCTTCCGGGGGTGGTAGTGGCTACACCTTC. Its protein product is CASSPSGGGSGYTF.

About this clonotype: A much larger clone lies one base from this, so it may be a read error. The CDR3 sequence: CSARKRAAGHNEQFF. The CDR3 DNA sequence: TGCAGTGCTAGGAAACGAGCGGCCGGCCACAATGAGCAGTTCTTC. V and J are TRBV20-1 and TRBJ2-1; D possibly corresponds to TRBD2 (5 bases). The germline gives CDR1 DFQATT, CDR2 SNEGSKA (reference sequence). The CDR3 runs 15 residues. V gave up 3 bases and J gave up 5 bases, with 17 bases separating them.

This chain connects TRBV6-4 to TRBJ2-2; D is unresolved. V lost 8 bases and J 3 bases, leaving 13 bases between the germline ends. Germline lookup yields CDR1 MRHNA and CDR2 SNTAGT. The CDR3 is made up of 14 amino acids. The CDR3 DNA follows: TGTGCCAGCTCGGACCTCCGGGACACCGGGGAGCTGTTTTTT. It encodes CASSDLRDTGELFF.

The chain is built from TRBV12-3 or TRBV12-4 and TRBJ2-7; perhaps TRBD2 as D (7 bases). The CDR3 length is 15 residues. Trimming pared 5 bases from V and 7 bases from J, leaving 21 bases between. CDR3 protein: CASSPLTGGVGEQYF. In nucleotides, the CDR3 is TGTGCCAGCAGTCCCCTGACGGGGGGCGTGGGGGAGCAGTACTTC.

The V and J genes are TRBV3-1 and TRBJ2-7; the match to TRBD1 covers 7 bases. This CDR3 region has 16 residues. Trimming removed 3 bases from V and 3 bases from J; junction bases left unmatched: 11. Germline CDR1 and CDR2: LGHDT and YNNKEL (reference sequence). CDR3 bases: TGTGCCAGCAGCCACCACAGGGGCCTATTGATCTACGAGCAGTACTTC. Amino acid sequence: CASSHHRGLLIYEQYF.

This clonotype has ten or more counts. This chain links TRBV30 with TRBJ2-6; D may be TRBD2 (6 bases). The V end lost 0 bases, the J end lost 2 bases, and 8 bases lay between the germline ends. CDR3 length equals 15 residues. CDR1 GTSNPN and CDR2 SVGIG come from the germline V gene (reference sequence). CDR3 sequence reads: CAWSVGSTGANVLTF. In DNA, the CDR3 is TGTGCCTGGAGTGTCGGGAGCACTGGGGCCAACGTCCTGACTTTC.

The chain joins TRBV30 to TRBJ2-7; 7 bases fit TRBD2. This CDR3 comprises 14 residues. V trimming: 4 bases; J trimming: 4 bases; junction bases outside the gene matches: 10. Germline loops: CDR1 GTSNPN, CDR2 SVGIG (reference sequence). CDR3 DNA sequence: TGTGCCTGGACCCCCAGCGGGAATACATACGAGCAGTACTTC. Translation: CAWTPSGNTYEQYF.

The chain recombines TRBV21-1 with TRBJ2-5; the table's D call, TRBD2, was not checked against the DNA. TRBV21-1 counts as a pseudogene. The CDR3 is 16 amino acids. CDR3 sequence reads: CASSKVRMKGGGTQYF. In nucleotides, the CDR3 is TGTGCCAGCAGCAAAGTTAGGATGAAGGGAGGAGGGACCCAGTACTTC.